The 7 T cell receptor beta chains below come from one sample, sequenced in a study of T-cell memory formation after mild COVID-19. One entry per CDR3 protein results from TCRdb running MiXCR on the 5' RACE reads. The sample has hundreds of thousands of distinct CDR3 sequences; around 15% are singletons. The sequenced sample consisted of PBMCs or a T cell subset sorted from them (not recorded which). The receptors were sampled from a man aged 18 to 30 who had mild COVID-19 (a few samples of this study predate the infection). Cell type and time point are not known.

The CDR3 bases are TGTGCCAGCATCTCAGGGGTCAATCAGCCCCAGCATTTT. Its translation is CASISGVNQPQHF. V is TRBV6-5 and J is TRBJ1-5, with D possibly being TRBD1 (6 bases). Germline V CDR1 and CDR2: MNHEY, SVGAGI. The CDR3 is 13 residues long. Trimming removed 7 bases from V and 3 bases from J, with 10 bases in between.

The V gene is TRBV11-2, the J gene TRBJ2-3; weak D call: TRBD1 (6 bases). V dropped 1 base and J dropped 1 base, with 12 bases sitting between them. This CDR3 comprises 16 residues. Per germline, CDR1 SGHAT and CDR2 FQNNGV. In DNA, the CDR3 is TGTGCCAGCAGCTTAGGGGGCGCAGGGGGCACAGATACGCAGTATTTT. It encodes CASSLGGAGGTDTQYF. The variable domain in full, with the rest retrieved from reference TRBV11-2 and TRBJ2-3, is EAGVAQSPRYKIIEKRQSVAFWCNPISGHATLYWYQQILGQGPKLLIQFQNNGVVDDSQLPKDRFSAERLKGVDSTLKIQPAKLEDSAVYLCASSLGGAGGTDTQYFGPGTRLTVL.

This sequence joins TRBV2 and TRBJ1-5; D unresolved. The germline gives CDR1 SNHLY, CDR2 FYNNEI. Between the trimmed V and J ends, which lost 2 bases and 7 bases, there was a span of 9 bases. The CDR3 consists of 13 residues. CDR3 nucleotides: TGTGCCAGCAGTGAACAAGGGAAACAGCCCCAGCATTTT. Protein: CASSEQGKQPQHF.

This clonotype showed up just a few times. The chain uses TRBV20-1 and TRBJ1-4; tentative D call: TRBD1 (5 bases). The CDR3 is 13 amino acids. CDR1 is DFQATT and CDR2 is SNEGSKA in the germline V gene (reference sequence). The germline V and J ends were trimmed by 2 bases and 4 bases, with 8 bases remaining between them. Here the CDR3 reads CSARSTVNEKLFF. For the CDR3, the DNA is TGCAGTGCTAGATCGACAGTTAATGAAAAACTGTTTTTT.

This clonotype was observed a handful of times. The chain is built from TRBV7-8 and TRBJ1-1; D not resolved. The CDR3 consists of 14 residues. V was shortened by 4 bases and J by 1 base, with 10 bases between the two germline ends. Germline values: CDR1 SGHVS, CDR2 FQNEAQ. CDR3 region: CASSSRRGNTEAFF. In nucleotides, the CDR3 is TGTGCCAGCAGCTCTCGCCGCGGGAACACTGAAGCTTTCTTT.

This clonotype came up a few times. This chain links TRBV5-6 with TRBJ1-5; TRBD1 matches at 11 bases. Germline values: CDR1 SGHDT, CDR2 YYEEEE. The CDR3 covers 16 residues. Unmatched junction bases numbered 3, after V lost 1 base and J lost 3 bases. The CDR3 DNA is TGTGCCAGCAGCTTGAGGGACAGGGGGGCCAATCAGCCCCAGCATTTT. Translating it yields CASSLRDRGANQPQHF. Complete variable domain (other parts from reference TRBV5-6 and TRBJ1-5): DAGVTQSPTHLIKTRGQQVTLRCSPKSGHDTVSWYQQALGQGPQFIFQYYEEEERQRGNFPDRFSGHQFPNYSSELNVNALLLGDSALYLCASSLRDRGANQPQHFGDGTRLSIL.

The gene calls are TRBV5-1 and TRBJ2-6; D unclear. Germline CDR1 SGHRS, CDR2 YFSETQ. This CDR3 comprises 16 residues. Trimming shortened V by 0 bases and J by 2 bases, and 9 bases separated the two germline ends. In nucleotides, the CDR3 is TGCGCCAGCAGCTTGGGTCAGTTCGCTGGGGCCAACGTCCTGACTTTC. This codes for CASSLGQFAGANVLTF.